Listed below are T cell receptor beta chains from one sample, sequenced in a study of human T cells and chemical hapten exposure. TCRdb passed the RACE reads through MiXCR, listing each CDR3 protein once. The table lists approximately 350,000 distinct CDR3 sequences, 6% to 8.5% of them singletons. Sequenced here: whole blood, sampled in connection with sensitization to the hapten diphenylcyclopropenone (DPC). These receptors all come from a woman between 18 and 29 years old with alopecia areata. Some clones in this sample may be carry-over from other donors' samples. Each CDR3 is given with its conserved first and last residue. The order of the fields is J gene, D gene, clone size, V gene, CDR3 protein, CDR3 DNA. The D gene is left open where the match is weak. Not every row has a clone size; where given, it reads once, few, many or a size class.

TRBJ1-5 | TRBD1 | - | TRBV7-8 | CASSQTGGARQPQHF | TGTGCCAGCAGCCAGACAGGGGGCGCGCGGCAGCCCCAGCATTTT
TRBJ2-1 | TRBD2 | - | TRBV7-2 | CASSLVGRDAVNEQFF | TGTGCCAGCAGCTTAGTTGGGAGGGACGCGGTCAATGAGCAGTTCTTC
TRBJ1-3 | - | - | TRBV7-9 | CASSLFTPSGNTIYF | TGTGCCAGCAGCTTGTTTACCCCCTCTGGAAACACCATATATTTT
TRBJ1-5 | TRBD1 | - | TRBV2 | CASSEGQGISNQPQHF | TGTGCCAGCAGTGAGGGACAGGGGATTAGCAATCAGCCCCAGCATTTT
TRBJ2-5 | TRBD1 | few | TRBV12-3/TRBV12-4 | CASSSDRGTQYF | TGTGCCAGCAGTTCGGACAGGGGTACCCAGTACTTC
TRBJ2-4 | - | few | TRBV2 | CASSDKVLAKNIQYF | TGTGCCAGCAGTGACAAGGTCCTAGCCAAAAACATTCAGTACTTC
TRBJ2-1 | - | - | TRBV4-3 | CASSRLDAQPYNEQFF | TGCGCCAGCAGCCGCCTGGACGCCCAGCCCTACAATGAGCAGTTCTTC
TRBJ2-1 | TRBD1 | - | TRBV7-2 | CASSFLGQGAYNEQFF | TGTGCCAGCAGCTTTCTGGGACAGGGGGCCTACAATGAGCAGTTCTTC
TRBJ1-5 | - | - | TRBV15 | CATSRDLERPQHF | TGTGCCACCAGCAGAGATTTGGAAAGGCCCCAGCATTTT
TRBJ2-2 | - | many | TRBV5-1 | CASSYGMVITGELFF | TGCGCCAGCAGCTACGGAATGGTGATCACCGGGGAGCTGTTTTTT
TRBJ2-7 | - | few | TRBV6-5 | CASSYYSEVGQYF | TGTGCCAGCAGTTATTATTCCGAGGTCGGGCAGTACTTC
TRBJ1-5 | - | many | TRBV21-1 | CASSGQISNQPQHF | TGTGCCAGCAGCGGACAGATCAGCAATCAGCCCCAGCATTTT
TRBJ2-3 | - | many | TRBV6-6 | CASSYAVKTTDTQYF | TGTGCCAGCAGTTATGCGGTGAAGACCACAGATACGCAGTATTTT
TRBJ2-3 | - | - | TRBV3-1 | CASSQDPPTGRRTDTQYF | TGTGCCAGCAGCCAAGACCCACCAACGGGGAGACGCACAGATACGCAGTATTTT
TRBJ1-2 | TRBD1 | - | TRBV29-1 | CSAPGGPEGYTF | TGCAGCGCCCCAGGGGGCCCTGAAGGCTACACCTTC
TRBJ1-4 | TRBD1 | many | TRBV9 | CASSTPAGQGGEKLFF | TGTGCCAGCAGCACCCCCGCCGGCCAGGGGGGTGAAAAACTGTTTTTT
TRBJ2-3 | TRBD2 | - | TRBV20-1 | CSALAGYSTDTQYF | TGCAGTGCTCTAGCGGGGTATAGCACAGATACGCAGTATTTT
TRBJ2-7 | - | - | TRBV6-2/TRBV6-3 | CASSQKGWYEQYF | TGTGCCAGCAGTCAAAAGGGGTGGTACGAGCAGTACTTC
TRBJ2-7 | - | - | TRBV29-1 | CSVLVKYEQYF | TGCAGCGTGCTAGTCAAATACGAGCAGTACTTC
TRBJ2-1 | - | - | TRBV3-1 | CASSQDQGSYNEQFF | TGTGCCAGCAGCCAAGATCAGGGCAGCTACAATGAGCAGTTCTTC
TRBJ2-5 | TRBD1 | - | TRBV6-1 | CASSVGTGRVETQYF | TGTGCCAGCAGCGTCGGGACAGGGAGGGTAGAGACCCAGTACTTC
TRBJ2-2 | TRBD1 | - | TRBV6-6 | CASSYTQGADGELFF | TGTGCCAGCAGTTACACTCAGGGGGCTGACGGGGAGCTGTTTTTT
TRBJ2-7 | - | many | TRBV9 | CASSVGRQNPSYEQYF | TGTGCCAGCAGCGTAGGTCGACAGAACCCCTCCTACGAGCAGTACTTC
TRBJ1-4 | - | many | TRBV12-3/TRBV12-4 | CASSLRGAGHEKLFF | TGTGCCAGCAGTTTAAGAGGGGCAGGGCATGAAAAACTGTTTTTT
TRBJ2-3 | TRBD2 | many | TRBV9 | CASSRVSGTDTQYF | TGTGCCAGCAGCAGGGTTAGCGGGACAGATACGCAGTATTTT
TRBJ1-6 | TRBD1 | - | TRBV5-6 | CASSLAEGTVGSPLHF | TGTGCCAGCAGCTTGGCCGAAGGGACAGTGGGTTCACCCCTCCACTTT
TRBJ1-2 | - | few | TRBV5-1 | CASSLVVGKDYGYTF | TGCGCCAGCAGCTTGGTTGTAGGGAAGGACTATGGCTACACCTTC
TRBJ2-5 | TRBD1 | many | TRBV27 | CASSPDRVRETQYF | TGTGCCAGCAGTCCTGACAGGGTACGAGAGACCCAGTACTTC
TRBJ1-5 | - | few | TRBV18 | CASSLYRELGNQPQHF | TGTGCCAGCTCACTCTACCGCGAATTAGGCAATCAGCCCCAGCATTTT
TRBJ2-5 | - | - | TRBV18 | CASSPQPGAQETQYF | TGTGCCAGCTCACCCCAGCCGGGTGCCCAAGAGACCCAGTACTTC
TRBJ1-1 | - | many | TRBV20-1 | CSASGDTEAFF | TGCAGTGCTAGTGGGGACACTGAAGCTTTCTTT
TRBJ2-7 | TRBD1 | many | TRBV18 | CASSPRQGRFEWQYF | TGTGCCAGCTCACCCCGACAGGGTCGGTTCGAGTGGCAGTACTTC
TRBJ2-3 | TRBD2 | many | TRBV28 | CASSLGGGARGGTQYF | TGTGCCAGCAGTTTAGGCGGGGGGGCCCGTGGTGGTACGCAGTATTTT
TRBJ1-6 | TRBD1 | many | TRBV9 | CASSRTGGSSSYNSPLHF | TGTGCCAGCAGCAGGACAGGGGGTTCGAGCTCCTATAATTCACCCCTCCACTTT
TRBJ2-3 | - | - | TRBV7-2 | CASSWGGPGDTQYF | TGTGCCAGCAGCTGGGGCGGCCCGGGGGATACGCAGTATTTT
TRBJ1-1 | - | few | TRBV4-1 | CASSQVSRERAFF | TGCGCCAGCAGCCAAGTGAGCAGGGAGCGAGCTTTCTTT
TRBJ1-3 | - | few | TRBV12-3/TRBV12-4 | CASSSPDRTSLYTIYF | TGTGCCAGCAGTTCCCCGGATCGAACCTCATTGTATACCATATATTTT
TRBJ1-5 | - | few | TRBV6-6 | CASSLQGDPQPQHF | TGTGCCAGCAGCCTCCAGGGCGACCCTCAGCCCCAGCATTTT
TRBJ1-4 | TRBD1 | few | TRBV12-3/TRBV12-4 | CASSSHDRGREKLFF | TGTGCCAGCAGCTCCCATGACAGGGGGCGCGAAAAACTGTTTTTT
TRBJ2-3 | - | many | TRBV2 | CASSDSEADTQYF | TGTGCCAGCAGTGACTCGGAGGCAGATACGCAGTATTTT
TRBJ2-3 | TRBD2 | - | TRBV7-2 | CASSLAGTSGGVGGTDTQYF | TGTGCCAGCAGCTTAGCCGGGACTAGCGGGGGGGTTGGTGGCACAGATACGCAGTATTTT
TRBJ1-6 | TRBD1 | - | TRBV14 | CASSQATGTNSPLHF | TGTGCCAGCAGCCAAGCGACAGGGACTAATTCACCCCTCCACTTT
TRBJ1-1 | - | many | TRBV6-2/TRBV6-3 | CASSYVTGRVTNTEAFF | TGTGCCAGCAGTTACGTTACAGGACGGGTTACCAACACTGAAGCTTTCTTT
TRBJ1-5 | TRBD1 | many | TRBV28 | CASSLGDRAQPQHF | TGTGCCAGCAGTTTAGGGGACAGGGCTCAGCCCCAGCATTTT
TRBJ2-3 | - | - | TRBV3-1 | CASSQAYEDTQYF | TGTGCCAGCAGCCAGGCATATGAAGATACGCAGTATTTT